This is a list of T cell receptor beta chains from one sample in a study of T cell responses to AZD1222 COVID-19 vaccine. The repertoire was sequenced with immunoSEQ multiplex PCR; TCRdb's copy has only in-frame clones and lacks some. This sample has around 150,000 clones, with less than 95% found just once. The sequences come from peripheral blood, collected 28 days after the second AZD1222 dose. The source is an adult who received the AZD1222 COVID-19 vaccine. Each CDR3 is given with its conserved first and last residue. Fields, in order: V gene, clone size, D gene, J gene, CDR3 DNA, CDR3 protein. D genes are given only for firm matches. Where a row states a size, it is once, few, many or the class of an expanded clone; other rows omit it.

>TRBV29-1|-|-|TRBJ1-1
TGCAGCCAAGCCAGGGGCCCTGAAGCTTTCTTT
CSQARGPEAFF
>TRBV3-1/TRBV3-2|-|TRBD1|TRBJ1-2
TGTGCCAGCAGCCAAGATAACAGGGGGTATGGAGGAGGCTACACCTTC
CASSQDNRGYGGGYTF
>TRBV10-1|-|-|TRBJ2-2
TGCGCCAGCAGTAGATCCGACACCGGGGAGCTGTTTTTT
CASSRSDTGELFF
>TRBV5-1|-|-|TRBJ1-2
TGCGCCAGCAGCTTGTCCTCCAGTTCCGGCTATGGCTACACCTTC
CASSLSSSSGYGYTF
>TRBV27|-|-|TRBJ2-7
TGTGCCAGCAGTTTTTCTCTGGGTTCCTACGAGCAGTACTTC
CASSFSLGSYEQYF
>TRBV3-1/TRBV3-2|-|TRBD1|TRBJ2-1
TGTGCCAGCAGCTCGACGCTACAGGGGGTTGGTGTCTATGAGCAGTTCTTC
CASSSTLQGVGVYEQFF
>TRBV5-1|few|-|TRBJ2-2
TGCGCCAGCAGCCACAGGGAGAACACCGGGGAGCTGTTTTTT
CASSHRENTGELFF
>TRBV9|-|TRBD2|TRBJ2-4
TGTGCCAGCAGCGTAGATCCAGCGGGAGGTAACCTAGCCAAAAACATTCAGTACTTC
CASSVDPAGGNLAKNIQYF
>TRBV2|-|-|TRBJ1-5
TGTGCCAGCGGGGAAAACAATCAGCCCCAGCATTTT
CASGENNQPQHF
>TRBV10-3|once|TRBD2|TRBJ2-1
TGTGCCATCAGGGACCTAGCGGGAGTAGGGAATGAGCAGTTCTTC
CAIRDLAGVGNEQFF
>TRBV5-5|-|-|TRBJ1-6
TGTGCCAGCAGCGCAGGACCGGGGTATAATTCACCCCTCCACTTT
CASSAGPGYNSPLHF